What follows are 29 T cell receptor beta chains derived from one specimen sequenced in a study of control samples from healthy donors and cancer patients. Clones were read by immunoSEQ multiplex PCR, and TCRdb kept only the in-frame ones, dropping some. Among approximately 12,000 clones listed, roughly 95% were seen once. The material sequenced was PBMCs. The receptors come from a man between 65 and 80 years old with head and neck cancer.

The chain joins TRBV11-2 to TRBJ2-7; 8 positions match TRBD2. The CDR3 is 15 amino acids. CDR1 is SGHAT and CDR2 is FQNNGV in the germline V gene. Trimming removed 6 bases from V and 2 bases from J; junction bases left unmatched: 9. This CDR3 reads CASRPPGLGTYEQYF. CDR3 DNA sequence: TGTGCCAGCAGGCCCCCGGGACTAGGGACCTACGAGCAGTACTTC.

V and J are TRBV6-5 and TRBJ1-2, with D possibly TRBD1 on 6 matching bases. V was shortened by 2 bases and J by 8 bases, with 18 bases between the two germline ends. The germline CDR1 and CDR2 sequences are MNHEY and SVGAGI. The CDR3 sequence is 15 residues long. The CDR3 coding sequence is TGTGCCAGCAGTTACCTAGGTCCGACAGGAAGGGGCTACACCTTC. This encodes CASSYLGPTGRGYTF.

V gene TRBV7-9 combines with J gene TRBJ1-2, with 8 bases fitting TRBD1. The CDR3 sequence is 14 residues long. Germline V lookup: CDR1 SEHNR, CDR2 FQNEAQ (reference sequence). Trimming at V came to 6 bases and at J to 0 bases, leaving 3 bases not matched to a gene. The CDR3 here is CASRQGGANYGYTF. The CDR3 DNA reads TGTGCCAGCAGACAGGGGGGAGCTAACTATGGCTACACCTTC.

This clone showed up just once. V usage is TRBV9 and J usage is TRBJ1-4, with D possibly TRBD1 on 5 matching bases. This CDR3 is built from 15 residues. Per the germline V gene, CDR1 is SGDLS and CDR2 is YYNGEE. V was trimmed by 4 bases and J by 5 bases, leaving 15 bases between them. CDR3 in amino acids: CASSPQQGLNEKLFF. CDR3 DNA sequence: TGTGCCAGCAGCCCACAGCAGGGCCTGAATGAAAAACTGTTTTTT. Full variable domain (remainder filled in from reference TRBV9 and TRBJ1-4): DSGVTQTPKHLITATGQRVTLRCSPRSGDLSVYWYQQSLDQGLQFLIQYYNGEERAKGNILERFSAQQFPDLHSELNLSSLELGDSALYFCASSPQQGLNEKLFFGSGTQLSVL.

Only one count was recorded for this clone. The chain recombines TRBV30 with TRBJ2-7; D remains unclear. CDR1 and CDR2 (germline): GTSNPN, SVGIG (reference sequence). V lost 2 bases to trimming and J lost 6 bases, with 11 bases between them. The CDR3 consists of 12 residues. CDR3: CAWSPRSGEQYF. The DNA for the CDR3 is TGTGCCTGGAGTCCCCGTTCGGGCGAGCAGTACTTC.

The chain links TRBV6-5 to TRBJ2-7; D not certain. Germline V gene sequence: CDR1 MNHEY, CDR2 SVGAGI. The V gene lost 6 bases and the J gene lost 2 bases, with 14 bases spanning the gap. The CDR3 consists of 14 residues. The CDR3 region has the DNA TGTGCCAGCAGGGAGAGGCGGCTTACCTACGAGCAGTACTTC. It yields the protein CASRERRLTYEQYF.

V gene TRBV6-1 combines with J gene TRBJ1-4; maybe TRBD1 (6 bases). The CDR3 length is 15 residues. V gave up 0 bases and J gave up 6 bases, with 11 bases separating them. Germline assignment: CDR1 MNHNS and CDR2 SASEGT. CDR3 protein: CASSEAGRGYEKLFF. CDR3 nucleotides: TGTGCCAGCAGTGAAGCCGGCAGGGGCTATGAAAAACTGTTTTTT.

The rearrangement joins TRBV6-6 to TRBJ2-1, with D maybe TRBD2 (6 bases). Trimming left V 5 bases short and J 3 bases short, with 14 bases between. This CDR3 has 15 amino acids. The V gene's germline CDR1 is MNHNY and CDR2 SVGAGI (reference sequence). CDR3: CASSPQIADYNEQFF. Here the CDR3 DNA reads TGTGCCAGCAGTCCACAAATAGCGGACTACAATGAGCAGTTCTTC.

This clone was seen once. The CDR3 here is CASSQVGGTGELFF. The CDR3, as DNA: TGTGCCAGCAGCCAAGTTGGAGGTACCGGGGAGCTGTTTTTT. The chain combines TRBV3-1 (or the pseudogene TRBV3-2) with TRBJ2-2; weak D call: TRBD2 (5 bases). V was pared by 1 base and J by 5 bases, with 8 bases between. Germline V gives CDR1 LGHDT, CDR2 YNNKEL (reference sequence). The CDR3 contains 14 residues.

This chain connects TRBV2 to TRBJ2-7; 7 nucleotides agree with TRBD2. The CDR3 runs to 15 residues. The germline V gene encodes CDR1 SNHLY and CDR2 FYNNEI. Germline trimming cut 4 bases from V and 1 base from J; bases unmatched to any gene: 7. The CDR3 DNA is TGTGCCAGCAGTGGATGGGGGGGGACTTCCTACGAGCAGTACTTC. Translation: CASSGWGGTSYEQYF.

The genes are TRBV18 and TRBJ2-7; 11 bases line up with TRBD1. This CDR3 comprises 15 residues. Trimming cost V 4 bases and J 2 bases; bases outside gene matches: 4. The V gene's germline CDR1 is KGHSH and CDR2 LQKENI. The DNA of the CDR3 is TGTGCCAGCTCACTCGGACAGGGGGCAGCCTACGAGCAGTACTTC. It is translated as CASSLGQGAAYEQYF.

The V gene is TRBV5-4, the J gene TRBJ1-2, with TRBD1 identical over 9 bases. The length of the CDR3 is 13 residues. CDR1 and CDR2 (germline): SGHNT, YYREEE (reference sequence). With 4 bases clipped from V and 7 bases from J, the junction kept 5 bases outside the gene matches. For the CDR3, the DNA is TGTGCCAGCAGCGTGGGGGGACAGGGTGGCTACACCTTC. This encodes CASSVGGQGGYTF.

The V and J genes are TRBV2 and TRBJ1-1, with a tentative D call TRBD1 (5 bases). This CDR3 contains 14 residues. Germline V gene sequence: CDR1 SNHLY, CDR2 FYNNEI. V gave up 6 bases and J gave up 0 bases, with 11 bases separating them. This CDR3 reads CASRMTVMNTEAFF. CDR3 nucleotides: TGTGCCAGCAGAATGACAGTTATGAACACTGAAGCTTTCTTT.

This clone showed up just once. The CDR3 loop is CASSIAAYNEQFF. For the CDR3, the DNA is TGTGCCAGCAGTATAGCGGCCTACAATGAGCAGTTCTTC. The V and J genes are TRBV6-5 and TRBJ2-1, with D possibly TRBD2 on 6 matching bases. Trimming left V 5 bases short and J 2 bases short, with 7 bases between. The CDR3 is made up of 13 amino acids. Per germline, CDR1 MNHEY and CDR2 SVGAGI.

The chain employs TRBV5-1 and TRBJ2-3; D possibly corresponds to TRBD1 (6 bases). The germline V gene encodes CDR1 SGHRS and CDR2 YFSETQ. Trimming left V 0 bases short and J 0 bases short, with 8 bases between. This CDR3 contains 15 residues. The DNA of the CDR3 is TGCGCCAGCAGCTTGGCAGGGGCCAGCACAGATACGCAGTATTTT. Protein: CASSLAGASTDTQYF.

V and J are TRBV11-3 and TRBJ2-7; 8 nucleotides match TRBD1. The junction had 6 bases not matched to a gene; V was cut back by 5 bases and J by 0 bases. The CDR3 length is 15 residues. Germline lookup yields CDR1 SGHNT and CDR2 YENEEA. CDR3 protein: CASSASGTGSYEQYF. CDR3 sequence (DNA): TGTGCCAGCAGCGCATCCGGGACAGGCTCCTACGAGCAGTACTTC.

The genes are TRBV2 and TRBJ2-3, with TRBD2 identical over 7 bases. Looked up from germline, CDR1 is SNHLY and CDR2 is FYNNEI. The trim removed 4 bases at V and 2 bases at J, leaving 3 bases unmatched. This CDR3 spans 14 amino acids. The CDR3 bases are TGTGCCAGCAGTGCAGGGACTAACACAGATACGCAGTATTTT. This encodes CASSAGTNTDTQYF.

This chain links TRBV5-4 with TRBJ1-1; 8 bases fit TRBD1. The CDR3 consists of 15 residues. The V gene's germline CDR1 is SGHNT and CDR2 YYREEE (reference sequence). The trim removed 2 bases at V and 4 bases at J, leaving 7 bases unmatched. The chain's CDR3 is CASSLPGTGLTEAFF. The CDR3 region has the DNA TGTGCCAGCAGCTTACCCGGGACAGGTCTCACTGAAGCTTTCTTT.

The V call is TRBV7-9, the J call TRBJ1-4, with D unresolved. The length of the CDR3 is 16 residues. V was shortened by 5 bases and J by 0 bases, with 13 bases between the two germline ends. CDR1 and CDR2 (germline): SEHNR, FQNEAQ (reference sequence). The CDR3 here is CASSPTNLATNEKLFF. The CDR3 DNA follows: TGTGCCAGCAGCCCCACGAACCTTGCAACTAATGAAAAACTGTTTTTT. The variable domain in full, completed from reference TRBV7-9 and TRBJ1-4, reads DTGVSQNPRHKITKRGQNVTFRCDPISEHNRLYWYRQTLGQGPEFLTYFQNEAQLEKSRLLSDRFSAERPKGSFSTLEIQRTEQGDSAMYLCASSPTNLATNEKLFFGSGTQLSVL.

The CDR3 sequence: CASSRQGADTQYF. The CDR3 DNA reads as TGTGCCAGCAGCAGACAGGGGGCAGATACGCAGTATTTT. This sequence joins TRBV11-3 and TRBJ2-3; 9 bases align to TRBD1. The CDR3 loop spans 13 amino acids. Germline V gene data show CDR1 as SGHNT and CDR2 as YENEEA. Unmatched junction bases numbered 1, after V lost 5 bases and J lost 4 bases.

CDR3 nucleotides: TGTGCCAGCAGTTTGTTGAACTACGAGCAGTACTTC. It encodes CASSLLNYEQYF. The rearrangement links TRBV28 to TRBJ2-7; no reliable D call. Between the trimmed V and J ends, which lost 3 bases and 3 bases, there was a span of 6 bases. Germline V gene sequence: CDR1 MDHEN, CDR2 SYDVKM. The CDR3 extends over 12 amino acids. The whole variable domain, filled in from reference TRBV28 and TRBJ2-7, reads DVKVTQSSRYLVKRTGEKVFLECVQDMDHENMFWYRQDPGLGLRLIYFSYDVKMKEKGDIPEGYSVSREKKERFSLILESASTNQTSMYLCASSLLNYEQYFGPGTRLTVT.

This chain uses TRBV3-1 (or the pseudogene TRBV3-2) with TRBJ1-2, with D possibly TRBD1 on 5 matching bases. This CDR3 contains 15 residues. Trimming stripped 0 bases from V and 8 bases from J, with 16 bases between. Germline lookup yields CDR1 LGHDT and CDR2 YNNKEL (reference sequence). This CDR3 is CASSQEPQAYSGYTF. The CDR3 DNA is TGTGCCAGCAGCCAAGAACCACAGGCCTACTCCGGCTACACCTTC.

The chain joins TRBV6-1 to TRBJ2-7; tentatively, D is TRBD1 (6 bases). Per germline, CDR1 MNHNS and CDR2 SASEGT. This CDR3 contains 15 residues. Trimming left V 1 base short and J 3 bases short, with 13 bases between. CDR3 amino acids: CASSEVGQRFYEQYF. CDR3 nucleotide sequence: TGTGCCAGCAGTGAAGTTGGACAGCGATTCTACGAGCAGTACTTC.

This clone was seen a single time. This sequence joins TRBV28 and TRBJ2-7; D assignment may be TRBD1 or TRBD2 (5 bases each). The CDR3 sequence is 12 residues long. V was clipped by 8 bases and J by 2 bases, with 10 bases between them. Germline V gene lookup returns CDR1 MDHEN and CDR2 SYDVKM. CDR3 sequence reads: CASRGRPYEQYF. CDR3 sequence (DNA): TGTGCCAGCCGGGGCAGACCCTACGAGCAGTACTTC.

The chain carries TRBV3-1 (or the pseudogene TRBV3-2) and TRBJ2-2; the D gene is possibly TRBD1 (6 bases). V was shortened by 4 bases and J by 5 bases, with 14 bases between the two germline ends. The CDR3 consists of 15 residues. Germline assignment: CDR1 LGHDT and CDR2 YNNKEL (reference sequence). CDR3 region: CASSLQGWGTGELFF. The CDR3 DNA sequence: TGTGCCAGCAGCCTACAGGGTTGGGGAACCGGGGAGCTGTTTTTT.

J is TRBJ2-7 and V is TRBV10-3; 8 bases map to TRBD1. Germline CDR1 ENHRY, CDR2 SYGVKD. V lost 2 bases, J lost 2 bases, and 14 bases stayed unmatched. The CDR3 totals 18 residues. CDR3: CAISEPLGAGGLPYEQYF. The CDR3 bases are TGTGCCATCAGTGAGCCCTTGGGGGCAGGGGGCCTCCCCTACGAGCAGTACTTC.

This clone has only one observation. This chain joins TRBV4-1 and TRBJ1-5, with D perhaps TRBD1 (6 bases). The germline V gene encodes CDR1 MGHRA and CDR2 YSYEKL. The V gene lost 2 bases and the J gene lost 4 bases, with 21 bases spanning the gap. This CDR3 is 18 amino acids long. The DNA for the CDR3 is TGCGCCAGCAGCCAATCATGGGCATCCGGGACACCTAATCAGCCCCAGCATTTT. It encodes CASSQSWASGTPNQPQHF.

The V and J genes are TRBV7-8 and TRBJ1-1, with D tentatively TRBD1 (6 bases). Germline-derived CDR1 and CDR2 are SGHVS and FQNEAQ. V lost 1 base to trimming and J lost 1 base, with 10 bases between them. The CDR3 contains 15 residues. For the CDR3, the DNA is TGTGCCAGCAGCTTAGTAGGGGGGAAGAACACTGAAGCTTTCTTT. Amino acid sequence: CASSLVGGKNTEAFF.

This clone appeared a single time. The rearrangement uses TRBV18 and TRBJ2-1; a possible D gene is TRBD1 (6 bases). Trimming shortened V by 6 bases and J by 1 base, and 10 bases separated the two germline ends. The CDR3 loop spans 14 amino acids. From germline, CDR1 is KGHSH and CDR2 LQKENI. CDR3 sequence: CASSRDTSYNEQFF. The DNA of the CDR3 is TGTGCCAGCTCTCGGGACACATCCTACAATGAGCAGTTCTTC.